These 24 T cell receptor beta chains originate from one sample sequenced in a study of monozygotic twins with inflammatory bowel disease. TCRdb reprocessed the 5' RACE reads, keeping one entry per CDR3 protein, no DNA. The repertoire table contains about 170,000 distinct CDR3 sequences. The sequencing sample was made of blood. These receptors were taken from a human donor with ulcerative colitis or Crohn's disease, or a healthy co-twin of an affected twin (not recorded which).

The CDR3 spells CASSLTDDYGYTF. This chain links TRBV7-9 with TRBJ1-2. The germline gives CDR1 SEHNR, CDR2 FQNEAQ (reference sequence). The CDR3 length is 13 residues. Full variable domain (remainder filled in from reference TRBV7-9 and TRBJ1-2): DTGVSQNPRHKITKRGQNVTFRCDPISEHNRLYWYRQTLGQGPEFLTYFQNEAQLEKSRLLSDRFSAERPKGSFSTLEIQRTEQGDSAMYLCASSLTDDYGYTFGSGTRLTVV.

CDR3 sequence reads: CASSLGWVNEQFF. The J gene is TRBJ2-1, the V gene TRBV28. The CDR3 has 13 amino acids. CDR1 and CDR2 (germline): MDHEN, SYDVKM.

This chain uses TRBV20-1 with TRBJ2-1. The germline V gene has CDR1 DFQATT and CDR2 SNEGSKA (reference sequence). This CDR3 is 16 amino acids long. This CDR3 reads CSARDLKAELYNEQFF.

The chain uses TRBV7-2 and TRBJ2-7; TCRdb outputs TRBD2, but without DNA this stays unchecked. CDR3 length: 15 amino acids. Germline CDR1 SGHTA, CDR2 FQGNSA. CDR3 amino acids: CASSSAGTNAYEQYF.

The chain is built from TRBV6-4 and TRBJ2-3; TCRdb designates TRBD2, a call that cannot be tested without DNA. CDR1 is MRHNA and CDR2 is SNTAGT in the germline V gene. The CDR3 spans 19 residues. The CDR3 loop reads CASSDPTSGARSGPDTQYF.

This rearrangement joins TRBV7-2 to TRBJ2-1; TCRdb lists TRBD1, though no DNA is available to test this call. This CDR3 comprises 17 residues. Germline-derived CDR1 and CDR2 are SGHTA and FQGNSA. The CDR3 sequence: CASSLATGPAGDNEQFF. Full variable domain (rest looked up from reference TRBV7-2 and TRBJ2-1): GAGVSQSPSNKVTEKGKDVELRCDPISGHTALYWYRQSLGQGLEFLIYFQGNSAPDKSGLPSDRFSAERTGGSVSTLTIQRTQQEDSAVYLCASSLATGPAGDNEQFFGPGTRLTVL.

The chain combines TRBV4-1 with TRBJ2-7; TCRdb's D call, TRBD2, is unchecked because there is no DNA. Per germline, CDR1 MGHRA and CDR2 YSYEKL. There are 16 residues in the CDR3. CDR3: CASSHLGPGLPYEQYF.

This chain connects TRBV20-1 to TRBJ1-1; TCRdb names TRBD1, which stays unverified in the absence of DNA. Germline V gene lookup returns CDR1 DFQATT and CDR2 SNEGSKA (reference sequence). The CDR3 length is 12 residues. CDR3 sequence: CSVPTGNTEAFF.

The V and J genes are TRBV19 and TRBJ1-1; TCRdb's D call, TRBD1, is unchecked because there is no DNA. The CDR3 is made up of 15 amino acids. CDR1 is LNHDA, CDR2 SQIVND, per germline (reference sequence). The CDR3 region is CASYTGTVTNTEAFF.

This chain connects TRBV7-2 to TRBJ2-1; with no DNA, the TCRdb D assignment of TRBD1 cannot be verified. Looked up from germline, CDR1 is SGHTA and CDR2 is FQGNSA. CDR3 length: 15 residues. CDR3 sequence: CASSLGPGHHNEQFF.

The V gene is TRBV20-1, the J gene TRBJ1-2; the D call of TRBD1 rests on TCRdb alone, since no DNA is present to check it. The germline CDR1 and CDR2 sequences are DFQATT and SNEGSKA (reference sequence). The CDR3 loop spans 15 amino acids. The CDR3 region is CSAREETGPSYGYTF.

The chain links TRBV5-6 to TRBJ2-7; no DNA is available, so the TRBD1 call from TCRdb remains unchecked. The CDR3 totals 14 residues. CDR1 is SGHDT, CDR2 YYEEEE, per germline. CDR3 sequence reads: CASSFGTDLYEQYF.

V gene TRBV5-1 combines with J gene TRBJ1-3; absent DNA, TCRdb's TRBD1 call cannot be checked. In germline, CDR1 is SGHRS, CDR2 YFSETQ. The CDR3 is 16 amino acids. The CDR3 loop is CASSFWGRGSGNTIYF.

CDR3: CAWKVRNEQFF. The chain uses TRBV30 and TRBJ2-1. Per germline, CDR1 GTSNPN and CDR2 SVGIG (reference sequence). The CDR3 is made up of 11 amino acids.

The CDR3 region is CASSSPANTEAFF. The rearrangement joins TRBV6-5 to TRBJ1-1; absent DNA, TCRdb's TRBD1 call cannot be checked. The CDR3 has 13 residues. Per germline, CDR1 MNHEY and CDR2 SVGAGI.

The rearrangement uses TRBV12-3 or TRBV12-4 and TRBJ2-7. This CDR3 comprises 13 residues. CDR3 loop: CASKQEPSYEQYF.

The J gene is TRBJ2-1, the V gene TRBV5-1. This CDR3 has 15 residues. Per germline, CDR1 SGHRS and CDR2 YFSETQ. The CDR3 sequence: CASSSNYASYNEQFF. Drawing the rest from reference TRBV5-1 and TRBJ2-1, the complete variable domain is KAGVTQTPRYLIKTRGQQVTLSCSPISGHRSVSWYQQTPGQGLQFLFEYFSETQRNKGNFPGRFSGRQFSNSRSEMNVSTLELGDSALYLCASSSNYASYNEQFFGPGTRLTVL.

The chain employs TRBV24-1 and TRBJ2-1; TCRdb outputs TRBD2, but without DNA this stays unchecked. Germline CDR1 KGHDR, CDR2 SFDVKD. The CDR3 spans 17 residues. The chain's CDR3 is CATSDLPRGGTYNEQFF.

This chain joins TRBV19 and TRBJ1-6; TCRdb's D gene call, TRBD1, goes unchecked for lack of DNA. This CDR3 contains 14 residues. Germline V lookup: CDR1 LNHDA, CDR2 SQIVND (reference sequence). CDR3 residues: CASTFRGFNSPLHF.

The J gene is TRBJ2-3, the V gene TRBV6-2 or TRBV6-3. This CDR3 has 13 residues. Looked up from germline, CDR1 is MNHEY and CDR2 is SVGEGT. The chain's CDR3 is CAGRGTSTDTQYF.

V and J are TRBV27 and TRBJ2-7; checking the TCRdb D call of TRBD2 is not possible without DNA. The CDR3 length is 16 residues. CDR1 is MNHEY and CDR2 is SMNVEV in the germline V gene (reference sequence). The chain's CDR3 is CASSLRGGYNPYEQYF.

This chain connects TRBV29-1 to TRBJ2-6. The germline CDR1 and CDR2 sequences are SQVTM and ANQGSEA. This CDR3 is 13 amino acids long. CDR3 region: CSVGSTGANVLTF.

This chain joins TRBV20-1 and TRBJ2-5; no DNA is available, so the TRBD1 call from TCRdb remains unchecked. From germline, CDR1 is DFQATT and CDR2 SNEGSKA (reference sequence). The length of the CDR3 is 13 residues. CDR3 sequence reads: CSAFRGSQETQYF.

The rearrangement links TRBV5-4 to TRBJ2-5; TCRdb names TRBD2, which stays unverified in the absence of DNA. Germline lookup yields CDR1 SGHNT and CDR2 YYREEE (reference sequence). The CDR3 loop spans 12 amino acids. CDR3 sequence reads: CASSGGEETQYF.